This T cell receptor beta chain was obtained from a study of OX40 agonist ivuxolimab in advanced cancers. The wider study: Each dose-escalation patient presented with hepatocellular carcinoma, melanoma, renal cell or head and neck cancer.

V shed 5 bases and J shed 2 bases, with 16 bases lying between them. The CDR3 length is 16 residues. Looked up from germline, CDR1 is SEHNR and CDR2 is FQNEAQ (reference sequence). Here immunoSEQ multiplex PCR was the method, and the copy in TCRdb shows in-frame clones only, minus some. The table includes tens of thousands of clones, around 87% detected once. The sequence was collected from an adult with an advanced solid tumor such as melanoma, head and neck, liver or kidney cancer. The chain uses TRBV7-9 and TRBJ2-1; D is perhaps TRBD2 (6 bases). Material: CD4+ or CD8+ T cells sorted from blood, obtained in a trial of the OX40 agonist ivuxolimab. The DNA of the CDR3 is TGTGCCAGCAGCCACGAGCTCGTAGCGGCCTACAATGAGCAGTTCTTC. It specifies CASSHELVAAYNEQFF.